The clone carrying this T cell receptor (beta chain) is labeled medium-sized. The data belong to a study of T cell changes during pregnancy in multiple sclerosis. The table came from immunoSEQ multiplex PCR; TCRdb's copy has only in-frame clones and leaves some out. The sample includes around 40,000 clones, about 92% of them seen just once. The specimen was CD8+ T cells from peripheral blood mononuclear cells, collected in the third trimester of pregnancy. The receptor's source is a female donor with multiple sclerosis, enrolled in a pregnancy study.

Here the CDR3 DNA reads TGTGCCAGCAGTGACTCGAGACAGGGGGCCACCGGGGAGCTGTTTTTT. This gives the protein CASSDSRQGATGELFF. The genes are TRBV6-4 and TRBJ2-2, with 10 positions matching TRBD1. Germline trimming cut 0 bases from V and 4 bases from J; bases unmatched to any gene: 2. CDR3 length equals 16 residues. Germline V gene data show CDR1 as MRHNA and CDR2 as SNTAGT.